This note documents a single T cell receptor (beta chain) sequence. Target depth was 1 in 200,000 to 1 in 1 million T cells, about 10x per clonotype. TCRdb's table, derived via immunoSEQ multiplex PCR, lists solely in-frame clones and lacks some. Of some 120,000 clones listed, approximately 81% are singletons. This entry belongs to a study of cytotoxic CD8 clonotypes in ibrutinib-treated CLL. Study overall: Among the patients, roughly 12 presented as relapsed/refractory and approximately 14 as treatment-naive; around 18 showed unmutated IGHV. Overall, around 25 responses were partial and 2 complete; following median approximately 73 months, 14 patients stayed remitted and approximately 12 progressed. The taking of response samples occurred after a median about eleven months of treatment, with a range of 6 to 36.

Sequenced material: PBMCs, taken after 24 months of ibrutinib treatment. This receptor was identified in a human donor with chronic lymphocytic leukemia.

Here the CDR3 reads CAIRQELALNTEAFF. In DNA form, the CDR3 reads TGTGCCATCAGGCAGGAACTAGCTCTGAACACTGAAGCTTTCTTT. The V call is TRBV10-3, the J call TRBJ1-1, with D uncertain. The CDR3 is 15 amino acids. V gave up 6 bases and J gave up 0 bases, with 14 bases separating them. Germline CDR1 reads ENHRY; CDR2 reads SYGVKD.